This T cell receptor beta chain emerged from a study of T cell clonotyping in hematopoietic cell transplantation. Study background: Cytoreduction preceded collection of pretransplant recipient samples.

Described time point: recipient sample about 28 days before transplant, after cytoreduction. Only in-frame clones appear in the TCRdb table, and some are missing; sequencing was by immunoSEQ multiplex PCR. The data hold tens of thousands of clones, with 90% to 96% observed a single time. General observations from the study: Broader posttransplant TCR repertoire diversity was predicted by graft donor and pretransplant recipient Inverse Simpson Index values. Few recipient clonotypes overlapped donors; over 95% were de novo at given depth. After transplant, recipient diversity fell while pathologically expanded clonotypes grew through day 180.

Remarks on this clone: The antigen remains unidentified.

The material sequenced was peripheral blood mononuclear cells, taken before stem cell transplant. The TCR comes from a woman aged 50 to 65 with acute myeloid leukemia. Some clones in this sample may be carry-over from other donors' samples.

CDR3 DNA sequence: TGTGCCAGCAGTGAATTGGGACAGGGAGTAACTGAAGCTTTCTTT. Its protein product is CASSELGQGVTEAFF. This rearrangement joins TRBV2 to TRBJ1-1, with 9 bases matching TRBD1. Germline-derived CDR1 and CDR2 are SNHLY and FYNNEI. This CDR3 is 15 amino acids long. V lost 2 bases to trimming and J lost 5 bases; unmatched junction nucleotides: 6.